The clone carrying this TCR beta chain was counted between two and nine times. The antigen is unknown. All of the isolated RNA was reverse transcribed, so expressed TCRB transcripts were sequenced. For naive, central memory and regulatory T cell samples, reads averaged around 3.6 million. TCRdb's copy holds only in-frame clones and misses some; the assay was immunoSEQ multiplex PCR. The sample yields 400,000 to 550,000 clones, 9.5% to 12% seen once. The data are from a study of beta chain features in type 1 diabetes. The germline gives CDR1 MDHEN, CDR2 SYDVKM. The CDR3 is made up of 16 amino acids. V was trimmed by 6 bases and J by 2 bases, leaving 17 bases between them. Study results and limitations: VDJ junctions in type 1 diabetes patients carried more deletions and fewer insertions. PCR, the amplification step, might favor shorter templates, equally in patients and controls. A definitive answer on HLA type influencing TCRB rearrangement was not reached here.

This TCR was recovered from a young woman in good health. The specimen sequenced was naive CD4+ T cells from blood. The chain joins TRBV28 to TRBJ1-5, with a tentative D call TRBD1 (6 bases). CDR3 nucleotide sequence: TGTGCCAGCAGGGTAGGCCTCCAGGGGCGCAATCAGCCCCAGCATTTT. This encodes CASRVGLQGRNQPQHF.